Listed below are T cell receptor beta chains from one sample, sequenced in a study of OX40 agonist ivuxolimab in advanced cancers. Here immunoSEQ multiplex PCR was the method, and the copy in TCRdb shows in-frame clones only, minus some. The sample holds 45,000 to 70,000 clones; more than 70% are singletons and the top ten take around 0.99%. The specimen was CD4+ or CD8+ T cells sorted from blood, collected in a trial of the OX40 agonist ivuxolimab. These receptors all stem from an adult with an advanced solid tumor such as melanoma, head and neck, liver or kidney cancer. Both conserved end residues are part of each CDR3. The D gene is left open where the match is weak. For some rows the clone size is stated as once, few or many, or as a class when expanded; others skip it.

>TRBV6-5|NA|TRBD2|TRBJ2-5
TGTGCCAGCAGTTACGGGGGGGGGCAAGAGACCCAGTACTTC
CASSYGGGQETQYF
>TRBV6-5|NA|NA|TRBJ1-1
TGTGCCAGCAGATTGGCCGCGAACACTGAAGCTTTCTTT
CASRLAANTEAFF
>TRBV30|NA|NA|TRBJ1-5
TGTGCCTGGAGTGTCGGTAGCCCAGTTAGCAATCAGCCCCAGCATTTT
CAWSVGSPVSNQPQHF
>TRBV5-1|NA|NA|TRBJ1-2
TGCGCCAGCAGCTTCTATAGCTTAAATGGCTACACCTTC
CASSFYSLNGYTF
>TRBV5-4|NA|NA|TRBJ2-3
TGTGCCAGCAGCCCCAAGGGGGGCACAGGGTTAGTTACAGATACGCAGTATTTT
CASSPKGGTGLVTDTQYF
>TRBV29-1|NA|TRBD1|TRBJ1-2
TGCAGCGTTGCCGACAGGGTCTTTGGCTACACCTTC
CSVADRVFGYTF
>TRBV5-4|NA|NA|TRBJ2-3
TGTGCCAGCAGCTTGGTTTCTGGGCCGGGGATCGATACGCAGTATTTT
CASSLVSGPGIDTQYF
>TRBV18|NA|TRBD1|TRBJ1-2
TGTGCCAGCTCACCCAACCGGCGACAGGGAGACTATGGCTACACCTTC
CASSPNRRQGDYGYTF
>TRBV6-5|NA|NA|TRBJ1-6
TGTGCCAGCAGTTACACGGAGAGGTCACCCCTCCACTTT
CASSYTERSPLHF
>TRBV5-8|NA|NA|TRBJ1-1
TGTGCCAGCAGCCCTCCTCTACGGGGAACTGAAGCTTTCTTT
CASSPPLRGTEAFF
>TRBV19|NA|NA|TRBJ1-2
TGTGCCAGTAGTATCGCCGACAGACTATGGGGCTACACCTTC
CASSIADRLWGYTF
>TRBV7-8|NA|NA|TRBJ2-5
TGTGCCAGCAGCTCGACTAGTTGGTCGGAGACCCAGTACTTC
CASSSTSWSETQYF
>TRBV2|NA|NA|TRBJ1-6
TGTGCCAGCACGACGGCGAGCTCCTATAATTCACCCCTCCACTTT
CASTTASSYNSPLHF
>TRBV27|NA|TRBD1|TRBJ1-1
TGTGCCAGCAGTGCGCCGGGACAGGGGAACACTGAAGCTTTCTTT
CASSAPGQGNTEAFF
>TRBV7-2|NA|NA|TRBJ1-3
TGTGCCAGCAGCCCTCAACTCACCGGAAACACCATATATTTT
CASSPQLTGNTIYF
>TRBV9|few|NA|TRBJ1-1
TGTGCCAGCAGCGTAGGAAGTGGGGGGACTGAAGCTTTCTTT
CASSVGSGGTEAFF
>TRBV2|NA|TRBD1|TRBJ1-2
TGTGCCAGCACCCAGGGGACAGCCTATGGCTACACCTTC
CASTQGTAYGYTF